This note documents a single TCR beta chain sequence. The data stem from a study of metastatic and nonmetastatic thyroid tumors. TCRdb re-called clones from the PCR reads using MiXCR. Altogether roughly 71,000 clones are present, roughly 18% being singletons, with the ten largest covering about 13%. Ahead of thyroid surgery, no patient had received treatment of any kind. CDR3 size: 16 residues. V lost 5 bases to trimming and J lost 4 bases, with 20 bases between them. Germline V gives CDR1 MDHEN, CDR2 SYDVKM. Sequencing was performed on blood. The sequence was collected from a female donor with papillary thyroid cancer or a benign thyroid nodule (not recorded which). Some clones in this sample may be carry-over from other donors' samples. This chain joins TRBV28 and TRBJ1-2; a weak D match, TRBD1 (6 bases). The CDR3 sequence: CASSPAEGGGSYGYTF. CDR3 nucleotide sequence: TGTGCCAGCAGTCCCGCCGAAGGGGGGGGCAGCTATGGCTACACCTTC.